These 3 T cell receptor beta chains were sequenced from one sample in a study of T-cell memory formation after mild COVID-19. TCRdb passed the 5' RACE reads through MiXCR, listing each CDR3 protein once. The table has fewer than 250,000 distinct CDR3 sequences, roughly a tenth seen once. Input material: PBMCs or a T cell subset sorted from them (not recorded which). The source of these receptors is a man aged 18 to 29 who had mild COVID-19 (a few samples of this study predate the infection). Cell type and time point are not known.

In its sample, this clonotype was seen a few times. Lacking the conserved final phenylalanine or tryptophan, this CDR3 likely reflects a read error. The limits of the CDR3 on the DNA are not certain, so only TCRdb's listed CDR3 is given. The chain recombines TRBV30 with TRBJ2-7. CDR1 is GTSNPN and CDR2 is SVGIG in the germline V gene (reference sequence). The CDR3 is made up of 10 amino acids, end residues included. The CDR3 sequence: CAWRARGSSG.

The chain carries TRBV3-1 and TRBJ1-1; D possibly corresponds to TRBD1 (5 bases). Germline V CDR1 and CDR2: LGHDT, YNNKEL (reference sequence). This CDR3 has 14 amino acids. V was clipped by 6 bases and J by 1 base, with 12 bases between them. This CDR3 is CASRLNGGNTEAFF. In DNA form, the CDR3 reads TGTGCCAGCAGACTTAATGGGGGGAACACTGAAGCTTTCTTT.

This clonotype came up many times. The chain combines TRBV7-6 with TRBJ2-5; 8 bases match TRBD2. Germline assignment: CDR1 SGHVS and CDR2 FNYEAQ. The V and J ends lost 6 bases and 4 bases, in that order; junction bases with no gene match: 13. The CDR3 is made up of 16 amino acids. The CDR3 nucleotides are TGTGCCAGCAGTGGGCGGGGGGTCACGGAGGGAGAGACCCAGTACTTC. As protein: CASSGRGVTEGETQYF.